This TCR beta chain was documented in a study of tumor and adjacent non-tumor tissue in lung cancer. The wider study: The patients, around 11 men and about five women, were roughly 31 to 85 with stage I to III disease.

TCRbeta libraries were built with three rounds of nested PCR, modified from ARM-PCR. MiXCR, applied by TCRdb to the multiplex PCR reads, yields one record per CDR3 protein. This table holds over 60,000 distinct CDR3 sequences, roughly 80% found once. In its sample, this clonotype was seen many times. Its antigen is currently unknown. Points from the study as a whole: Tumor TCR diversity, when higher, was linked to shorter survival. TCR diversity was significantly greater in tumor than normal lung tissue.

This sample's RNA came from whole unsorted tissue. Germline V gene sequence: CDR1 MNHNS, CDR2 SASEGT. V lost 7 bases to trimming and J lost 4 bases, with 11 bases between them. CDR3 length: 13 residues. The TCR sequence derives from a woman aged 50 to 60 with non-small cell lung cancer. The V gene is TRBV6-1, the J gene TRBJ2-1; D possibly corresponds to TRBD2 (6 bases). The sequenced sample consisted of lung tumor tissue. The CDR3 reads CASTGTQYNEQFF. The CDR3 region has the DNA TGTGCCAGCACCGGGACTCAATACAATGAGCAGTTCTTC.